This TCR beta chain was retrieved from a study of identical twins. General study results and limits: Out-of-frame sharing of TCR alpha in monozygotic twins was underestimated by models. Twins showed weaker excess sharing in their beta out-of-frame sequences. The more abundant beta clonotypes in cord blood had fewer insertions, and memory repertoires did not show this.

Trimming pared 5 bases from V and 1 base from J, leaving 15 bases between. The CDR3 is 15 residues long. The germline CDR1 and CDR2 sequences are SGHTA and FQGNSA. This clonotype was observed at least ten times. Antigen specificity is unknown. TCRdb itself ran the 5' RACE reads through MiXCR, one entry per CDR3 protein. The table has a few hundred thousand distinct CDR3 sequences, 15% to 20% seen once. This rearrangement joins TRBV7-2 to TRBJ2-7; a possible D gene is TRBD2 (7 bases). The receptor's source is a man between 50 and 59 years old in good health. The sequenced material came from naive T cells sorted from blood. Here the CDR3 reads CASSARGRGSYEQYF. CDR3 sequence (DNA): TGTGCCAGCAGCGCCCGGGGGCGGGGGTCCTACGAGCAGTACTTC.